This T cell receptor (beta chain) stems from a study of shared clonotypes between healthy human individuals. V was pared by 4 bases and J by 1 base, with 18 bases between. The CDR3 loop spans 16 amino acids. Germline CDR1 GTSNPN, CDR2 SVGIG (reference sequence). This table comes from immunoSEQ multiplex PCR, and its TCRdb copy is limited to in-frame clones, with some not included. The table records about 380,000 clones, roughly 96% of them present only once. The receptor comes from a man aged 25-40 years in good health. The J gene is TRBJ2-3, the V gene TRBV30; D is perhaps TRBD2 (7 bases). Sequenced sample: memory CD8+ T cells sorted from blood. Documented subset: CD45RO+ cells pooled with CCR7-negative TemRA cells. Written as DNA, the CDR3 is TGTGCCTGGAAGGATAGGGGGGAGGGACGCACAGATACGCAGTATTTT. Protein sequence: CAWKDRGEGRTDTQYF.